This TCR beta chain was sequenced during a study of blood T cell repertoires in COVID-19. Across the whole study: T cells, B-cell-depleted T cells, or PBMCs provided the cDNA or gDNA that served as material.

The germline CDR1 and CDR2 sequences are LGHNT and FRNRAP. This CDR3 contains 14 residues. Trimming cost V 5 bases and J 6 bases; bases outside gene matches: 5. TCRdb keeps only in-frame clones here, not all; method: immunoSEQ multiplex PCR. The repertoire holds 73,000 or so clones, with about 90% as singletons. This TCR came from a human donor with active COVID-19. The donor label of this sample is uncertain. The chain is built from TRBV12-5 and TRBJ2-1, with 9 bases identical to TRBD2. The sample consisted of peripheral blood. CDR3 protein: CASGPGTSSNEQFF. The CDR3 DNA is TGTGCTAGTGGTCCCGGGACTAGCTCCAATGAGCAGTTCTTC.